The 13 T cell receptor beta chains in this list originate from one sample, sequenced in a study of T cells in Graves' hyperthyroidism and ophthalmopathy. RNA transcripts gave rise to amplified TCR beta CDR3 regions. When the TCR CDR3 underwent first-round RT-PCR, the HTBI primer set was used. TCRdb reprocessed the multiplex PCR reads with MiXCR, giving one entry per CDR3 protein. Of 450,000 to 700,000 distinct CDR3 sequences listed, around 42% are singletons. Material: peripheral blood or thyroid tissue (not recorded which). Receptors were obtained from an adult woman with Graves' disease, either hyperthyroidism or ophthalmopathy (not recorded which).

The chain couples TRBV7-2 to TRBJ1-5; D is undetermined. This CDR3 is 13 amino acids long. Germline CDR1 reads SGHTA; CDR2 reads FQGNSA. V lost 5 bases to trimming and J lost 4 bases, with 9 bases between them. CDR3 in DNA: TGTGCCAGCAGCAGTATGGGGAATCAGCCCCAGCATTTT. This gives the protein CASSSMGNQPQHF.

The chain has TRBV11-2 and TRBJ1-2; D may be TRBD1 (6 bases). The V and J ends lost 3 bases and 10 bases respectively, with 15 bases between them. The CDR3 totals 13 residues. The germline gives CDR1 SGHAT, CDR2 FQNNGV. CDR3 coding DNA: TGTGCCAGCAGCTTTGGGGGGGGCTACGACTACACCTTC. It codes for CASSFGGGYDYTF.

The rearrangement joins TRBV7-9 to TRBJ1-5; TRBD1 agrees at 8 bases. The length of the CDR3 is 14 residues. V shed 7 bases and J 1 base; nucleotides not matched to a gene: 3. CDR1 and CDR2 (germline): SEHNR, FQNEAQ (reference sequence). In DNA, the CDR3 is TGTGCCAGCACTCAGGGGGCGAGCAATCAGCCCCAGCATTTT. Protein sequence: CASTQGASNQPQHF.

The CDR3 loop reads CASSQPGQGIIGTEAFF. The CDR3 DNA follows: TGTGCCAGCAGCCAACCAGGACAGGGGATAATCGGAACTGAAGCTTTCTTT. V is TRBV7-9 and J is TRBJ1-1, with 9 positions matching TRBD1. After removal of 5 bases from V and 5 bases from J, the junction contained 15 bases not matched to a gene. CDR3 length: 17 amino acids. Germline CDR1 and CDR2: SEHNR and FQNEAQ (reference sequence).

The chain links TRBV7-9 to TRBJ1-1, with D hard to call. Trimming removed 5 bases from V and 0 bases from J, with 10 bases in between. Germline values: CDR1 SEHNR, CDR2 FQNEAQ (reference sequence). The CDR3 covers 14 residues. The CDR3 loop is CASSPPTVNTEAFF. The CDR3 nucleotides read TGTGCCAGCAGCCCACCCACGGTGAACACTGAAGCTTTCTTT.

V gene TRBV9 combines with J gene TRBJ1-2; 8 bases match TRBD1. The CDR3 length is 15 residues. Trimming cost V 0 bases and J 2 bases; bases outside gene matches: 3. Germline CDR1 reads SGDLS; CDR2 reads YYNGEE. The CDR3 here is CASSVGSGGNYGYTF. The CDR3 coding sequence is TGTGCCAGCAGCGTAGGATCAGGGGGCAACTATGGCTACACCTTC.

The chain has TRBV10-2 and TRBJ1-5; the D gene is possibly TRBD1 (5 bases). The V and J ends lost 4 bases and 13 bases respectively, with 17 bases between them. Per germline, CDR1 WSHSY and CDR2 SAAADI. The CDR3 is 13 amino acids. For the CDR3, the DNA is TGCGCCAGCAGTGGGGCAGACAGAAGCAATCAGCATTTT. The encoded protein is CASSGADRSNQHF.

This clonotype has ten or more counts. The chain uses TRBV4-1 and TRBJ2-5; tentative D call: TRBD1 (7 bases). The length of the CDR3 is 17 residues. Germline V gene sequence: CDR1 MGHRA, CDR2 YSYEKL. Trimming took 1 base from V and 2 from J, leaving 17 bases between them. Written as DNA, the CDR3 is TGCGCCAGCAGCCAAGGAAACGGGCGGGACAGACAAGAGACCCAGTACTTC. This encodes CASSQGNGRDRQETQYF.

This sequence joins TRBV25-1 and TRBJ1-4; 7 nucleotides line up with TRBD1. The CDR3 runs to 12 residues. Germline V gene lookup returns CDR1 MGHDK and CDR2 SYGVNS. The trim removed 8 bases at V and 11 bases at J, leaving 8 bases unmatched. CDR3 nucleotide sequence: TGTGCCAGCTTAAGACAGGGCGGGAAACTGTTTTTT. Residues: CASLRQGGKLFF. The full variable domain, with the rest looked up from reference TRBV25-1 and TRBJ1-4, is EADIYQTPRYLVIGTGKKITLECSQTMGHDKMYWYQQDPGMELHLIHYSYGVNSTEKGDLSSESTVSRIRTEHFPLTLESARPSHTSQYLCASLRQGGKLFFGSGTQLSVL.

This clonotype was seen a few times. This chain links TRBV6-5 with TRBJ2-2, with TRBD2 identical over 10 bases. The germline V gene has CDR1 MNHEY and CDR2 SVGAGI. V lost 5 bases, J lost 8 bases, and 11 bases stayed unmatched. There are 16 residues in the CDR3. CDR3 sequence: CASSEALAGVGGELFF. CDR3 bases: TGTGCCAGCAGTGAGGCGCTAGCGGGAGTAGGAGGGGAGCTGTTTTTT.

This clonotype has ten or more counts. The J gene is TRBJ1-4, the V gene TRBV5-1; D unclear. Germline V lookup: CDR1 SGHRS, CDR2 YFSETQ. V dropped 1 base and J dropped 5 bases, with 9 bases sitting between them. The CDR3 is 14 residues long. In DNA, the CDR3 is TGCGCCAGCAGCTTGTACGACGTGAATGAAAAACTGTTTTTT. It codes for CASSLYDVNEKLFF. Looking up the rest from reference TRBV5-1 and TRBJ1-4 gives the full variable domain: KAGVTQTPRYLIKTRGQQVTLSCSPISGHRSVSWYQQTPGQGLQFLFEYFSETQRNKGNFPGRFSGRQFSNSRSEMNVSTLELGDSALYLCASSLYDVNEKLFFGSGTQLSVL.

In this sample, this clonotype turned up a few times. CDR3 sequence reads: CASSDSGFNTF. CDR3 coding DNA: TGTGCCAGCAGTGATTCGGGGTTCAACACCTTC. V is TRBV2 and J is TRBJ1-2; no firm D call. V gave up 3 bases and J gave up 12 bases, with 11 bases separating them. The germline V gene encodes CDR1 SNHLY and CDR2 FYNNEI. This CDR3 comprises 11 residues.

This clonotype was detected many times. V gene TRBV5-1 combines with J gene TRBJ1-2; weak D call: TRBD1 (6 bases). Germline V gives CDR1 SGHRS, CDR2 YFSETQ. Deletions cut 5 bases from V and 7 bases from J, with 15 bases between. The CDR3 contains 13 residues. CDR3 nucleotide sequence: TGCGCCAGCAGTCCTTACAGGGCTGCTGGCTACACCTTC. Its protein is CASSPYRAAGYTF. Full variable domain (rest looked up from reference TRBV5-1 and TRBJ1-2): KAGVTQTPRYLIKTRGQQVTLSCSPISGHRSVSWYQQTPGQGLQFLFEYFSETQRNKGNFPGRFSGRQFSNSRSEMNVSTLELGDSALYLCASSPYRAAGYTFGSGTRLTVV.